A single sample is the source of the 21 T cell receptor beta chains below, sequenced in a study of brain T cells in children with intractable seizures. The method was immunoSEQ multiplex PCR; TCRdb's version includes in-frame clones alone and lacks a portion of them. The table lists under 45,000 clones, roughly 90% of them singletons. The sample in question was peripheral blood, obtained at surgery. The receptors were gathered from a girl aged 2 to 10 with tuberous sclerosis and intractable seizures.

J is TRBJ1-4 and V is TRBV29-1; tentatively, D is TRBD1 (6 bases). This CDR3 region has 14 residues. Germline V gene sequence: CDR1 SQVTM, CDR2 ANQGSEA. The CDR3 region has the DNA TGCGCAAGTGGGGGGCCCACGACGGGCGAAAAACTGTTTTTT. It encodes CASGGPTTGEKLFF. The variable domain in full, completed from reference TRBV29-1 and TRBJ1-4, reads SAVISQKPSRDICQRGTSLTIQCQVDSQVTMMFWYRQQPGQSLTLIATANQGSEATYESGFVIDKFPISRPNLTFSTLTVSNMSPEDSSIYLCASGGPTTGEKLFFGSGTQLSVL.

In nucleotides, the CDR3 is TGTGCCAGCAAAATCGGGACTCTGAGCCAAGAGACCCAGTACTTC. This encodes CASKIGTLSQETQYF. V gene TRBV3-1 (or the pseudogene TRBV3-2) combines with J gene TRBJ2-5; possible D gene TRBD2, 6 bases. The CDR3 loop spans 15 amino acids. V shed 7 bases and J shed 1 base, with 16 bases lying between them. Germline V gives CDR1 LGHDT, CDR2 YNNKEL (reference sequence).

This chain joins TRBV4-1 and TRBJ1-2; possibly TRBD1 for D (5 bases). The CDR3 length is 15 residues. Per germline, CDR1 MGHRA and CDR2 YSYEKL. V gave up 0 bases and J gave up 5 bases, with 13 bases separating them. The CDR3 is CASSQDDGGRYGYTF. The CDR3 nucleotides are TGCGCCAGCAGCCAAGACGACGGGGGTCGGTATGGCTACACCTTC.

This sequence joins TRBV9 and TRBJ2-2; perhaps TRBD2 as D (6 bases). The V end lost 4 bases, the J end lost 4 bases, and 14 bases lay between the germline ends. CDR1 SGDLS and CDR2 YYNGEE come from the germline V gene. The CDR3 length is 15 residues. CDR3 coding DNA: TGTGCCAGCAGCCGGGAGCCGCGGGGCACCGGGGAGCTGTTTTTT. Translating gives CASSREPRGTGELFF.

The genes are TRBV6-2 or TRBV6-3 and TRBJ2-1; 12 bases agree with TRBD2. Trimming cost V 6 bases and J 7 bases; bases outside gene matches: 10. The germline gives CDR1 MNHEY, CDR2 SVGEGT. The CDR3 loop spans 16 amino acids. CDR3 in DNA: TGTGCCAGCAGCTCGCCTAGCGGGGGGGCCTTGAATGAGCAGTTCTTC. Translation: CASSSPSGGALNEQFF.

This chain joins TRBV6-4 and TRBJ2-1, with a tentative D call TRBD2 (6 bases). The CDR3 covers 16 residues. The ends were cut back, 0 bases at V and 6 bases at J, with 15 bases in the middle. Germline CDR1 is MRHNA and CDR2 is SNTAGT. DNA for the CDR3: TGTGCCAGCAGTGACTCGTGGGCGGGGAAGTCCAATGAGCAGTTCTTC. This sequence encodes CASSDSWAGKSNEQFF.

The V call is TRBV20-1, the J call TRBJ1-3; tentatively, D is TRBD1 (6 bases). V was trimmed by 3 bases and J by 1 base, leaving 10 bases between them. Germline values: CDR1 DFQATT, CDR2 SNEGSKA (reference sequence). This CDR3 is 14 amino acids long. CDR3 sequence (DNA): TGCAGTGCTAGTGGGGACATATCTGGAAACACCATATATTTT. Protein: CSASGDISGNTIYF.

This chain joins TRBV6-5 and TRBJ2-5; a weak D match, TRBD1 (6 bases). Per the germline V gene, CDR1 is MNHEY and CDR2 is SVGAGI. The CDR3 covers 14 residues. V was shortened by 9 bases and J by 3 bases, with 17 bases between the two germline ends. CDR3 DNA sequence: TGTGCCAGATCAGACAGGCAGGGTAAAGAGACCCAGTACTTC. This codes for CARSDRQGKETQYF.

The V gene is TRBV7-9, the J gene TRBJ1-3; 10 bases line up with TRBD1. The CDR3 is 17 amino acids. After removal of 5 bases from V and 7 bases from J, the junction contained 14 bases not matched to a gene. Germline lookup yields CDR1 SEHNR and CDR2 FQNEAQ (reference sequence). This CDR3 reads CASSTTMAGTGVNTIYF. The DNA of the CDR3 is TGTGCCAGCAGCACGACGATGGCCGGGACAGGGGTGAACACCATATATTTT.

The genes are TRBV4-1 and TRBJ2-3, with 9 bases matching TRBD1. Germline V CDR1 and CDR2: MGHRA, YSYEKL. Trimming cost V 7 bases and J 4 bases; bases outside gene matches: 9. This CDR3 has 15 residues. This chain's CDR3 is CASTGQGMRADTQYF. CDR3 coding DNA: TGCGCCAGCACGGGACAGGGCATGCGTGCAGATACGCAGTATTTT.

The chain recombines TRBV4-1 with TRBJ1-5, with 10 bases that match TRBD1. The germline CDR1 and CDR2 sequences are MGHRA and YSYEKL. J gave up 2 bases and V 6 bases, and 10 bases lay outside the gene matches. The CDR3 is 17 amino acids. CDR3 residues: CASRVGTGANGNQPQHF. In nucleotides, the CDR3 is TGCGCCAGCAGAGTCGGGACAGGGGCCAATGGCAATCAGCCCCAGCATTTT.

The V call is TRBV5-6, the J call TRBJ2-5, with a weak D call TRBD1 (6 bases). Germline CDR1 and CDR2: SGHDT and YYEEEE. The V end was cut by 4 bases, the J end by 4 bases, with 17 bases between. This CDR3 is built from 15 residues. The CDR3 DNA is TGTGCCAGCAGCATCCGGGACATAAAGAGAGAGACCCAGTACTTC. Translating it yields CASSIRDIKRETQYF. The full variable domain, its missing parts supplied by reference TRBV5-6 and TRBJ2-5, is DAGVTQSPTHLIKTRGQQVTLRCSPKSGHDTVSWYQQALGQGPQFIFQYYEEEERQRGNFPDRFSGHQFPNYSSELNVNALLLGDSALYLCASSIRDIKRETQYFGPGTRLLVL.

The chain has TRBV2 and TRBJ1-6, with no clear D. Between the trimmed V and J ends, which lost 10 bases and 2 bases, there was a span of 15 bases. CDR1 SNHLY and CDR2 FYNNEI come from the germline V gene. The CDR3 length is 15 residues. CDR3 amino acids: CAIRPTFPYNSPLHF. CDR3 nucleotide sequence: TGTGCCATCAGGCCGACGTTCCCCTATAATTCACCCCTCCACTTT. Full variable domain (rest looked up from reference TRBV2 and TRBJ1-6): EPEVTQTPSHQVTQMGQEVILRCVPISNHLYFYWYRQILGQKVEFLVSFYNNEISEKSEIFDDQFSVERPDGSNFTLKIRSTKLEDSAMYFCAIRPTFPYNSPLHFGNGTRLTVT.

The chain joins TRBV30 to TRBJ1-3, with TRBD1 as a possible D gene (6 bases). Trimming removed 4 bases at V and 1 base at J, with 11 bases between. Germline CDR1 GTSNPN, CDR2 SVGIG (reference sequence). CDR3 length: 14 residues. The CDR3 nucleotides read TGTGCCTGGAAACAGGGTAGATCTGGAAACACCATATATTTT. Its protein is CAWKQGRSGNTIYF.

This rearrangement joins TRBV6-5 to TRBJ1-2; 10 positions match TRBD1. Germline-derived CDR1 and CDR2 are MNHEY and SVGAGI. The J segment lost 6 bases and the V segment lost 6 bases, leaving 10 bases of the junction unmatched. The CDR3 totals 15 residues. CDR3 region: CASSYTTGGANGYTF. The DNA of the CDR3 is TGTGCCAGCAGCTACACGACAGGGGGCGCGAATGGCTACACCTTC.

The chain joins TRBV7-3 to TRBJ2-3, with D unresolved. The germline V gene has CDR1 SGHTA and CDR2 FQGTGA. The CDR3 consists of 14 residues. Between the trimmed V and J ends, which lost 2 bases and 5 bases, there was a span of 11 bases. The CDR3 spells CASSLGIGRDTQYF. The CDR3 bases are TGTGCCAGCAGCTTAGGTATTGGCCGAGATACGCAGTATTTT.

This rearrangement joins TRBV10-1 to TRBJ2-3; unclear D gene. The germline V gene encodes CDR1 WNHNN and CDR2 SYGVQD (reference sequence). CDR3 length: 12 amino acids. With 0 bases removed from V and 8 bases from J, the gap between germline ends came to 6 bases. The CDR3 here is CASSESGGTQYF. DNA for the CDR3: TGCGCCAGCAGTGAGTCGGGCGGTACGCAGTATTTT.

The DNA of the CDR3 is TGTGCCTGGAGCCCCCCAGATAAAATGCAGCCCCAGCATTTT. It translates to CAWSPPDKMQPQHF. The chain couples TRBV30 to TRBJ1-5; no definite D call. In germline, CDR1 is GTSNPN, CDR2 SVGIG (reference sequence). V dropped 3 bases and J dropped 7 bases, with 16 bases sitting between them. This CDR3 contains 14 residues.

The CDR3 DNA reads TGTGCCAGCAGTGAAGCGCTCAGGGGTTCTGGAAACACCATATATTTT. Its protein product is CASSEALRGSGNTIYF. The V call is TRBV6-1, the J call TRBJ1-3, with a tentative D call TRBD1 (6 bases). V was pared by 0 bases and J by 1 base, with 10 bases between. This CDR3 is built from 16 residues. CDR1 is MNHNS and CDR2 is SASEGT in the germline V gene.

The rearrangement uses TRBV10-3 and TRBJ1-2, with TRBD1 as a possible D gene (6 bases). The V gene's germline CDR1 is ENHRY and CDR2 SYGVKD. The CDR3 spans 11 residues. V was pared by 8 bases and J by 12 bases, with 16 bases between. The CDR3 protein is CAIGGHGFDTF. Written as DNA, the CDR3 is TGTGCCATCGGGGGACATGGTTTTGACACCTTC.

The rearrangement joins TRBV9 to TRBJ1-5, with D hard to call. Per the germline V gene, CDR1 is SGDLS and CDR2 is YYNGEE. The length of the CDR3 is 13 residues. The V end was cut by 3 bases, the J end by 5 bases, with 9 bases between. For the CDR3, the DNA is TGTGCCAGCAGCGCCAACGGGTATCAGCCCCAGCATTTT. Encoded protein: CASSANGYQPQHF.